This T cell receptor beta chain was found in a study of blood T cell repertoires in COVID-19. Study in general: Spain, Italy and the United States supplied samples that represented acute and convalescent COVID-19.

Profiled with immunoSEQ multiplex PCR; TCRdb holds only in-frame clones, not every one. The table includes roughly 79,000 clones, 87% detected once. The length of the CDR3 is 14 residues. Germline loops: CDR1 SGHDT, CDR2 YYEEEE. The V segment lost 0 bases and the J segment 5 bases; nucleotides outside the gene matches: 1. This receptor was taken from a woman between 50 and 59 years old with acute or convalescent COVID-19. V usage is TRBV5-6 and J usage is TRBJ2-1, with 8 bases identical to TRBD1. The material sequenced was peripheral blood. Here the CDR3 DNA reads TGTGCCAGCAGCTTGGTGGACAGGGACAATGAGCAGTTCTTC. Translated: CASSLVDRDNEQFF.